The 17 T cell receptor beta chains below were found in one sample sequenced in a study of technical replicates of blood from several donors. Libraries were prepared by immunoSEQ multiplex PCR; TCRdb keeps only in-frame clonotypes and omits some of them. The table lists tens of thousands of clones, more than 85% of them singletons. Sample: T cells isolated from PBMCs. The source is a human donor in good health.

The CDR3 loop is CSVEAGRNTEAFF. In DNA form, the CDR3 reads TGCAGCGTTGAAGCAGGGCGGAACACTGAAGCTTTCTTT. This chain uses TRBV29-1 with TRBJ1-1; D may be TRBD1 (5 bases). The CDR3 length is 13 residues. Germline assignment: CDR1 SQVTM and CDR2 ANQGSEA. Deletions cut 1 base from V and 1 base from J, with 7 bases between.

The rearrangement uses TRBV5-1 and TRBJ2-2, with TRBD2 identical over 8 bases. The germline gives CDR1 SGHRS, CDR2 YFSETQ. With V trimmed by 4 bases and J by 2 bases, 7 bases remained unmatched. This CDR3 has 16 residues. The CDR3 region has the DNA TGCGCCAGCAGCATACGAACTAGCGGCAACACCGGGGAGCTGTTTTTT. It translates to CASSIRTSGNTGELFF. Full variable domain (remainder filled in from reference TRBV5-1 and TRBJ2-2): KAGVTQTPRYLIKTRGQQVTLSCSPISGHRSVSWYQQTPGQGLQFLFEYFSETQRNKGNFPGRFSGRQFSNSRSEMNVSTLELGDSALYLCASSIRTSGNTGELFFGEGSRLTVL.

This clone was counted between two and nine times. The rearrangement joins TRBV2 to TRBJ1-5; possibly TRBD1 for D (6 bases). V shed 8 bases and J shed 0 bases, with 8 bases lying between them. The CDR3 extends over 13 amino acids. Germline loops: CDR1 SNHLY, CDR2 FYNNEI. The CDR3 nucleotides read TGTGCCAGCGGACAGTATAGCAATCAGCCCCAGCATTTT. This sequence encodes CASGQYSNQPQHF.

V is TRBV23-1 and J is TRBJ1-1, with TRBD1 identical over 10 bases. TRBV23-1 belongs to the ORF category, with a function that is uncertain. The CDR3 has 17 residues. J lost 5 bases, V lost 4 bases, and 13 bases had no gene match. CDR3 bases: TGCGCCAGCAGTCCCAATGCGCGACAGGGGGCGCTTACTGAAGCTTTCTTT. The encoded protein is CASSPNARQGALTEAFF.

This clone occurred once. V and J are TRBV15 and TRBJ2-5, with a weak D call TRBD2 (5 bases). With 5 bases removed from V and 4 bases from J, the gap between germline ends came to 11 bases. This CDR3 is 13 amino acids long. Germline V CDR1 and CDR2: LNHNV, YYDKDF (reference sequence). CDR3 in DNA: TGTGCCACCAGCCCCCGCACTAGAGAGACCCAGTACTTC. This encodes CATSPRTRETQYF.

This clone was detected only a few times. The J gene is TRBJ2-2, the V gene TRBV14, with D perhaps matching TRBD1 (5 bases). Trimming took 0 bases from V and 3 from J, leaving 14 bases between them. The CDR3 is 17 amino acids. From germline, CDR1 is SGHDN and CDR2 FVKESK. The CDR3 here is CASSQEGHGGYTGELFF. The CDR3 DNA reads as TGTGCCAGCAGCCAAGAAGGACACGGCGGCTACACCGGGGAGCTGTTTTTT.

The chain recombines TRBV7-8 with TRBJ1-5, with 7 bases that match TRBD1. The CDR3 runs to 17 residues. Germline CDR1 SGHVS, CDR2 FQNEAQ. V shed 4 bases, J shed 0 bases, and the junction held 9 bases outside the gene matches. CDR3 in amino acids: CASSSLGTANSNQPQHF. In DNA form, the CDR3 reads TGTGCCAGCAGCTCCCTTGGGACAGCTAATAGCAATCAGCCCCAGCATTTT. Full variable domain (remainder filled in from reference TRBV7-8 and TRBJ1-5): GAGVSQSPRYKVAKRGQDVALRCDPISGHVSLFWYQQALGQGPEFLTYFQNEAQLDKSGLPSDRFFAERPEGSVSTLKIQRTQQEDSAVYLCASSSLGTANSNQPQHFGDGTRLSIL.

The chain couples TRBV11-2 to TRBJ1-1, with unresolved D. Trimming removed 1 base at V and 2 bases at J, with 8 bases between. From germline, CDR1 is SGHAT and CDR2 FQNNGV. The CDR3 length is 14 residues. The CDR3 DNA sequence: TGTGCCAGCAGCTTAGTTGTTACAAACACTGAAGCTTTCTTT. The encoded protein is CASSLVVTNTEAFF.

This clone has just one count. V and J are TRBV5-4 and TRBJ1-1; 8 nucleotides match TRBD1. The CDR3 sequence is 12 residues long. V lost 4 bases and J lost 7; bases outside the gene matches: 3. The germline V gene encodes CDR1 SGHNT and CDR2 YYREEE (reference sequence). CDR3 protein: CASSLTGDEAFF. CDR3 nucleotides: TGTGCCAGCAGCCTGACAGGGGATGAAGCTTTCTTT.

The chain joins TRBV28 to TRBJ1-1; D remains ambiguous. The V and J ends lost 5 bases and 5 bases respectively, with 12 bases between them. The CDR3 has 13 residues. Per the germline V gene, CDR1 is MDHEN and CDR2 is SYDVKM. The CDR3 nucleotides read TGTGCCAGCAGTAACGTACTCCGAACTGAAGCTTTCTTT. Translated, it gives CASSNVLRTEAFF.

The chain joins TRBV5-6 to TRBJ1-2, with 8 bases aligning to TRBD1. Trimming removed 1 base from V and 6 bases from J; junction bases left unmatched: 2. Germline CDR1 is SGHDT and CDR2 is YYEEEE. This CDR3 is 13 amino acids long. CDR3 bases: TGTGCCAGCAGCTTGAAGACAGGGGATGGCTACACCTTC. It translates to CASSLKTGDGYTF.

V is TRBV19 and J is TRBJ1-5; 11 bases map to TRBD1. CDR3 length: 18 residues. Per germline, CDR1 LNHDA and CDR2 SQIVND (reference sequence). After removal of 5 bases from V and 0 bases from J, the junction contained 9 bases not matched to a gene. The DNA for the CDR3 is TGTGCCAGTAGTGCCCGGACAGGGGGCGCCTATAGCAATCAGCCCCAGCATTTT. Protein: CASSARTGGAYSNQPQHF.

This chain uses TRBV11-3 with TRBJ1-1, with D uncertain. CDR1 and CDR2 (germline): SGHNT, YENEEA. Trimming shortened V by 1 base and J by 0 bases, and 9 bases separated the two germline ends. The CDR3 runs 15 residues. CDR3: CASSLGGGLNTEAFF. CDR3 nucleotides: TGTGCCAGCAGCTTAGGGGGAGGTCTGAACACTGAAGCTTTCTTT.

The chain combines TRBV11-2 with TRBJ2-1, with 8 positions matching TRBD1. Germline loops: CDR1 SGHAT, CDR2 FQNNGV. The CDR3 contains 14 residues. The V gene end was trimmed by 5 bases and the J gene end by 7 bases; junction bases not matched to a gene: 7. Written as DNA, the CDR3 is TGTGCCAGCAGCCTCAGACAGGGGAGGAATGAGCAGTTCTTC. This sequence encodes CASSLRQGRNEQFF.

In nucleotides, the CDR3 is TGTGCCAGCAGCCGAATACCCCGAAGGGAGGACACTGAAGCTTTCTTT. This translates into CASSRIPRREDTEAFF. The gene calls are TRBV11-2 and TRBJ1-1; no reliable D call. CDR3 length equals 16 residues. Germline V gene lookup returns CDR1 SGHAT and CDR2 FQNNGV. With 5 bases removed from V and 3 bases from J, the gap between germline ends came to 19 bases. The full variable domain, with the rest looked up from reference TRBV11-2 and TRBJ1-1, is EAGVAQSPRYKIIEKRQSVAFWCNPISGHATLYWYQQILGQGPKLLIQFQNNGVVDDSQLPKDRFSAERLKGVDSTLKIQPAKLEDSAVYLCASSRIPRREDTEAFFGQGTRLTVV.

The table lists this clone with a few counts. The V and J genes are TRBV5-1 and TRBJ1-1; possible D gene TRBD1, 6 bases. Germline CDR1 and CDR2: SGHRS and YFSETQ. Trimming stripped 4 bases from V and 3 bases from J, with 13 bases between. The CDR3 runs 14 residues. For the CDR3, the DNA is TGCGCCAGCAGCGCACCAGGGGAAGACACTGAAGCTTTCTTT. Translation gives CASSAPGEDTEAFF. The entire variable domain, with the rest obtained from reference TRBV5-1 and TRBJ1-1, is as follows: KAGVTQTPRYLIKTRGQQVTLSCSPISGHRSVSWYQQTPGQGLQFLFEYFSETQRNKGNFPGRFSGRQFSNSRSEMNVSTLELGDSALYLCASSAPGEDTEAFFGQGTRLTVV.

The rearrangement uses TRBV5-8 and TRBJ1-4, with 7 bases fitting TRBD1. The germline V gene encodes CDR1 SGHTS and CDR2 YDEGEE. The CDR3 consists of 14 residues. Unmatched junction bases numbered 4, after V lost 4 bases and J lost 4 bases. CDR3 nucleotide sequence: TGTGCCAGCAGCGGGGGACAGATTAATGAAAAACTGTTTTTT. This encodes CASSGGQINEKLFF.